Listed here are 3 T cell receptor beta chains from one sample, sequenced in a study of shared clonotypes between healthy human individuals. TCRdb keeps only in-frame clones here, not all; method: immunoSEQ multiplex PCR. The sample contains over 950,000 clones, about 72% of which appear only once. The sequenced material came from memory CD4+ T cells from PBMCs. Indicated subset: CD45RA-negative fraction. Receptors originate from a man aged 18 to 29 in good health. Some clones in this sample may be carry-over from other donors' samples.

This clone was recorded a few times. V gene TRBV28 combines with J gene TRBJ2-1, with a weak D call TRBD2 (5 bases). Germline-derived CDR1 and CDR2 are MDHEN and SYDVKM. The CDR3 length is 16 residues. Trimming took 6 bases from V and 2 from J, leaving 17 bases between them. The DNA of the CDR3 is TGTGCCAGCAGCCGTCCCATAGCGATCACCTACAATGAGCAGTTCTTC. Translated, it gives CASSRPIAITYNEQFF. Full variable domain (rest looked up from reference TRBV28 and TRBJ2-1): DVKVTQSSRYLVKRTGEKVFLECVQDMDHENMFWYRQDPGLGLRLIYFSYDVKMKEKGDIPEGYSVSREKKERFSLILESASTNQTSMYLCASSRPIAITYNEQFFGPGTRLTVL.

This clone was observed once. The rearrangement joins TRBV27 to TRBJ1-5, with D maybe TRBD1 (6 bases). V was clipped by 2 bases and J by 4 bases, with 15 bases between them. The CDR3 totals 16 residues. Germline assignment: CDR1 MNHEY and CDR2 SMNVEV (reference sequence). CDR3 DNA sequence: TGTGCCAGCAGTTTAAGGGACACGGGGGGGAATCAGCCCCAGCATTTT. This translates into CASSLRDTGGNQPQHF.

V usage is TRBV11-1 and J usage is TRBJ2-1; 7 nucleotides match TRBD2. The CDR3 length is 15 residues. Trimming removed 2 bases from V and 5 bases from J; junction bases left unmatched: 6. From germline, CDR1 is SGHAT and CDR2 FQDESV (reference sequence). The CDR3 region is CASSLYGEGNNEQFF. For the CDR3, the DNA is TGTGCCAGCAGCTTATACGGGGAGGGAAACAATGAGCAGTTCTTC.